The present T cell receptor (beta chain) was sequenced within a study of response to subunit inactivated influenza vaccine (dated by TCRdb to about 2018). Study-wide context: Deep quantitative T cell receptor repertoire profiling was used in the study to track responses to a trivalent subunit inactivated influenza vaccine.

Library construction relied on RT-PCR. Instrument on record: Illumina HiSeq 2500. TCRdb took the public reads, trimmed them with fastp at Q25, ran MiXCR for clone calling and kept in-frame beta chains. Entries are consolidated by CDR3 protein sequence, retaining the most common genes and DNA. This sample gives about 620,000 distinct CDR3 sequences in total; over 9.5% of them show up just once. The ten largest clonotypes hold 10% of the sample. The study at large found these results: According to the authors, only a limited number of new T cells may be recruited by each seasonal influenza vaccination.

Concerning this clonotype itself: Its cognate antigen has yet to be identified. The record has no base qualities; no much larger clone is one base away.

This TCR was sampled from a man aged 45 to 65 who received an inactivated influenza vaccine. Donor details come from another sample of the same person, matched by shared clones. Source: PBMCs from blood, taken on the day of vaccination.

CDR3 reads: CASSEGRAGEQFF. The DNA sequence reads TGTGCCAGCAGTGAAGGAAGGGCGGGTGAGCAGTTCTTC. The chain joins TRBV2 to TRBJ2-1, with TRBD2 perhaps the D gene, on 5 matching bases. Trimming takes 1 base from V and 9 bases from J, and the germline ends sit 10 bases apart. The germline V gene gives CDR1 as SNHLY and CDR2 as FYNNEI. There are 13 amino acids in the CDR3, from cysteine to phenylalanine inclusive. Only the CDR3 region is kept as DNA, spanning 39 bases read in frame from base 1.